This entry is about one T cell receptor beta chain. These data originate in a study of human T cells and chemical hapten exposure. Study overall: Patients additionally received therapeutic doses of diphenylcyclopropenone on the scalp once a week, and this continued throughout the roughly 22-week study. Application of 0.01% DPC to the upper back was done by patch test, with a reading at 6 days.

V dropped 0 bases and J dropped 7 bases, with 7 bases sitting between them. Germline CDR1 reads SGDLS; CDR2 reads YYNGEE. The CDR3 is 13 residues long. As to time point: pre-sensitization, week 0. The sample's treatment: therapeutic diphenylcyclopropenone sensitization with weekly scalp DPC. TCRdb reprocessed the RACE reads with MiXCR, giving one entry per CDR3 protein. The sample carries 85,000 to 100,000 distinct CDR3 sequences, 10% to 14% recorded once. The chain links TRBV9 to TRBJ2-2, with no clear D. This TCR was sampled from a woman aged 60 to 75 with alopecia areata. Some clones in this sample may be carry-over from other donors' samples. Sequencing used whole blood, obtained in connection with sensitization to the hapten diphenylcyclopropenone (DPC). Written as DNA, the CDR3 is TGTGCCAGCAGCGTAGCCCGACACGGGGAGCTGTTTTTT. It codes for CASSVARHGELFF.